One and the same sample provided the 18 T cell receptor beta chains below, sequenced in a study of PD-1 blockade in classical Hodgkin lymphoma. As to time point: cycle 4 day 1 (C4D1), after 5 to 7 weeks of nivolumab. Relapse was seen in all patients after autologous stem cell transplantation, and brentuximab vedotin exposure was variable. PBMCs, once thawed, yielded CD8+ T cells isolated by magnetic negative selection. Data came from immunoSEQ multiplex PCR; TCRdb stores just in-frame clones and leaves some out. In the table there are roughly 19,000 clones, around 90% of which are singletons. The sequences come from CD8+ T cells from blood, collected before the fourth cycle of nivolumab. The receptors come from a human donor with classical Hodgkin lymphoma.

This chain connects TRBV7-8 to TRBJ2-3; 10 bases are shared with TRBD2. Germline CDR1 SGHVS, CDR2 FQNEAQ. V gave up 5 bases and J gave up 5 bases; unmatched junction bases: 7. The CDR3 spans 15 residues. The DNA for the CDR3 is TGTGCCAGCAGCCCTTTAGCGGGAGGAAAAGATACGCAGTATTTT. Amino acids: CASSPLAGGKDTQYF.

The V and J genes are TRBV13 and TRBJ2-1; the D call may be TRBD1 or TRBD2 (5 bases each). The CDR3 sequence is 15 residues long. Trimming took 5 bases from V and 3 from J, leaving 14 bases between them. Germline CDR1 is PRHDT and CDR2 is FYEKMQ (reference sequence). The CDR3 DNA reads TGTGCCAGCAGCCCTCCGGGACGCGTCTACAATGAGCAGTTCTTC. Protein sequence: CASSPPGRVYNEQFF.

This clone was picked up a small number of times. The chain employs TRBV28 and TRBJ2-1, with D perhaps TRBD2 (5 bases). The germline V gene encodes CDR1 MDHEN and CDR2 SYDVKM. The CDR3 sequence is 15 residues long. The germline V and J ends were trimmed by 9 bases and 10 bases, with 25 bases remaining between them. The CDR3 loop is CASQFGLASEVEQFF. The CDR3 coding sequence is TGTGCCAGTCAGTTCGGGCTAGCCTCCGAGGTCGAGCAGTTCTTC.

CDR3 bases: TGTGCCAGCAGCTGGGTAGCGGGAGGGCCGGGGGAGCAGTACTTC. Its translation: CASSWVAGGPGEQYF. The chain couples TRBV5-6 to TRBJ2-7, with 11 bases lining up with TRBD2. Germline assignment: CDR1 SGHDT and CDR2 YYEEEE. CDR3 length equals 15 residues. Trimming at V came to 3 bases and at J to 7 bases, leaving 9 bases not matched to a gene.

The sample holds a few counts of this clone. The CDR3 DNA is TGTGCCAGCAGCGCGACAGGGATCAACCAGCCCCAGCATTTT. This encodes CASSATGINQPQHF. V is TRBV7-9 and J is TRBJ1-5; 7 nucleotides align to TRBD1. Germline CDR1 and CDR2: SEHNR and FQNEAQ (reference sequence). V was clipped by 5 bases and J by 7 bases; unmatched bases: 8. The CDR3 length is 14 residues.

V is TRBV11-2 and J is TRBJ2-1, with D maybe TRBD2 (6 bases). CDR1 is SGHAT, CDR2 FQNNGV, per germline. Trimming removed 5 bases from V and 4 bases from J, with 15 bases in between. This CDR3 is built from 15 residues. CDR3 protein: CASSPNETRYNEQFF. CDR3 DNA sequence: TGTGCCAGCAGCCCTAACGAGACTAGATACAATGAGCAGTTCTTC.

The chain employs TRBV7-9 and TRBJ2-1; 8 nucleotides agree with TRBD2. Germline lookup yields CDR1 SEHNR and CDR2 FQNEAQ (reference sequence). V was pared by 5 bases and J by 4 bases, with 10 bases of the junction left unmatched. There are 16 residues in the CDR3. CDR3 residues: CASSPPGAGAYNEQFF. In DNA form, the CDR3 reads TGTGCCAGCAGCCCCCCCGGAGCGGGAGCATACAATGAGCAGTTCTTC.

The CDR3 DNA reads TGTGCCAGCACTACGCAGCAGTTTAAGGCAGGGAGAAGGTCCTACGAGCAGTACTTC. Amino acids: CASTTQQFKAGRRSYEQYF. The rearrangement links TRBV28 to TRBJ2-7; D possibly uses TRBD1 or TRBD2 (5 bases each). The CDR3 length is 19 residues. Germline V lookup: CDR1 MDHEN, CDR2 SYDVKM. The V end lost 7 bases, the J end lost 1 base, and 29 bases lay between the germline ends.

The V gene is TRBV11-2, the J gene TRBJ2-7, with TRBD2 identical over 14 bases. CDR1 is SGHAT, CDR2 FQNNGV, per germline. Trimming cost V 5 bases and J 4 bases; bases outside gene matches: 4. This CDR3 has 15 residues. Written as DNA, the CDR3 is TGTGCCAGCAGCCTACGGACTAGCGGGGGGTACGAGCAGTACTTC. It yields the protein CASSLRTSGGYEQYF.

V and J are TRBV10-2 and TRBJ2-1; D may be TRBD2 (5 bases). The V gene's germline CDR1 is WSHSY and CDR2 SAAADI. Deletions cut 3 bases from V and 4 bases from J, with 10 bases between. CDR3 length equals 14 residues. The CDR3 DNA reads TGCGCCAGCAGTGACGAGGGCCGTTACAATGAGCAGTTCTTC. Protein: CASSDEGRYNEQFF.

The V call is TRBV4-1, the J call TRBJ1-1; 7 nucleotides line up with TRBD1. Germline values: CDR1 MGHRA, CDR2 YSYEKL. The CDR3 consists of 18 residues. Losses at the gene ends were 1 base for V and 3 bases for J; bases not matched to a gene: 14. CDR3: CASSQAYRGRGTDTEAFF. The CDR3 DNA reads as TGCGCCAGCAGCCAAGCATATAGGGGGCGCGGAACGGACACTGAAGCTTTCTTT.

CDR3: CASSLGTLSGAQETQYF. The CDR3 region has the DNA TGCGCCAGCAGCTTGGGGACCCTATCGGGAGCACAAGAGACCCAGTACTTC. The J gene is TRBJ2-5, the V gene TRBV5-1, with D perhaps TRBD2 (6 bases). The germline V and J ends were trimmed by 0 bases and 2 bases, with 17 bases remaining between them. Germline CDR1 SGHRS, CDR2 YFSETQ. The CDR3 extends over 17 amino acids.

The chain employs TRBV11-1 and TRBJ2-7; 10 bases are a match to TRBD2. Germline CDR1 is SGHAT and CDR2 is FQDESV (reference sequence). This CDR3 has 15 residues. Trimming took 4 bases from V and 7 from J; bases not matched to a gene: 10. The CDR3, as DNA: TGTGCCAGCAGCTGGCGCACTAGCGGGACGGGTGAGCAGTACTTC. Translated, it gives CASSWRTSGTGEQYF.

This chain connects TRBV5-4 to TRBJ2-7; weak D call: TRBD2 (5 bases). V lost 6 bases to trimming and J lost 2 bases, with 15 bases between them. Germline assignment: CDR1 SGHNT and CDR2 YYREEE (reference sequence). The CDR3 has 14 residues. CDR3 DNA: TGTGCCAGCACCGTCGCCCCAGCGGCCTACGAGCAGTACTTC. Its protein product is CASTVAPAAYEQYF.

The J gene is TRBJ1-5, the V gene TRBV5-5; D remains unclear. The germline gives CDR1 SGHKS, CDR2 YYEKEE (reference sequence). There are 15 residues in the CDR3. V gave up 7 bases and J gave up 0 bases, with 14 bases separating them. The CDR3 here is CASSHREGSNQPQHF. The CDR3 DNA is TGTGCCAGCTCTCATCGGGAGGGTAGCAATCAGCCCCAGCATTTT.

This clone has only a few counts. CDR3 amino acids: CASSFAGQEAFF. In DNA, the CDR3 is TGTGCCAGCAGCTTCGCGGGACAGGAAGCTTTCTTT. This chain uses TRBV5-6 with TRBJ1-1; 7 positions agree with TRBD1. The J segment lost 8 bases and the V segment lost 2 bases, leaving 3 bases of the junction unmatched. Germline CDR1 is SGHDT and CDR2 is YYEEEE. The CDR3 has 12 residues.

The J gene is TRBJ1-1, the V gene TRBV7-9, with TRBD1 matching over 8 bases. Losses at the gene ends were 5 bases for V and 2 bases for J; bases not matched to a gene: 7. Germline V gene data show CDR1 as SEHNR and CDR2 as FQNEAQ (reference sequence). The CDR3 is 15 amino acids. CDR3 bases: TGTGCCAGCAGCGCGAAACAGGGGGTTAACACTGAAGCTTTCTTT. The encoded protein is CASSAKQGVNTEAFF.

This clone was observed a single time. The chain couples TRBV7-2 to TRBJ2-1, with 7 bases that match TRBD1. CDR3 length: 14 residues. CDR1 is SGHTA and CDR2 is FQGNSA in the germline V gene. Trimming cost V 5 bases and J 9 bases; bases outside gene matches: 10. CDR3 region: CASSLSTGLTEQFF. The CDR3 nucleotides are TGTGCCAGCAGCCTCTCGACAGGGTTGACTGAGCAGTTCTTC.